Listed below are T cell receptor beta chains from one sample, sequenced in a study of blood T cell repertoires in COVID-19. Data came from immunoSEQ multiplex PCR; TCRdb stores just in-frame clones and leaves some out. The table has roughly 180,000 clones, about 81% seen once. The specimen was peripheral blood. The receptors here all came from a woman at least 80 years old with COVID-19, enrolled during active disease. The conserved cysteine and the conserved F or W are not part of the CDR3 here. Fields, in order: V gene, clone size, J gene, CDR3 protein. Part of the rows lack a size; the others show once, few, many or a class for expanded clones.

>TRBV19|-|TRBJ2-6
ASKPLAGGRSGANVLT
>TRBV18|-|TRBJ2-2
ASSPTGGRTGELF
>TRBV7-3|-|TRBJ2-5
ASSSREKETQY
>TRBV2|-|TRBJ2-3
ASSASFPTDTQY
>TRBV2|-|TRBJ2-3
ASNGQGADTQY
>TRBV27|-|TRBJ2-7
ASRPQAGIYEQY
>TRBV19|few|TRBJ1-6
ASSIGGRGNSPLH
>TRBV19|-|TRBJ1-2
ASSIHISNYGYT
>TRBV5-1|once|TRBJ2-7
ASSLMDRDHEQY
>TRBV18|-|TRBJ2-1
ASSPSSRRGQEQF
>TRBV5-1|once|TRBJ2-1
ASSLVAGQGSNEQF
>TRBV15|-|TRBJ2-7
ATSRDRTSGGEQY
>TRBV3-1/TRBV3-2|-|TRBJ2-7
ASSQASPGYEQY
>TRBV3-1/TRBV3-2|-|TRBJ2-2
ASSQGLPENTGELF
>TRBV9|once|-
ASSVTGYSEQY
>TRBV28|many|TRBJ2-7
ASSPPGTGRYEQY
>TRBV13|-|TRBJ1-2
ASSPGPYGYT
>TRBV2|once|TRBJ2-2
ASSFGTPDTGELF
>TRBV6-1|once|TRBJ2-7
ASSEATGDEQY
>TRBV10-3|-|TRBJ1-6
AISLGSSPLH
>TRBV6-2/TRBV6-3|-|TRBJ1-2
ASSYLTGGRGYT
>TRBV10-3|-|TRBJ2-2
AISESMSGRAPGELF
>TRBV2|-|TRBJ1-5
ASSLSNQPQH
>TRBV10-3|-|TRBJ2-2
AISLTPGEHTGELF
>TRBV2|-|TRBJ2-5
ASSPGTHRFQETQY
>TRBV5-5|-|TRBJ2-7
ASSSTAGGAYEQY